This T cell receptor beta chain was obtained from a study of T cells in Graves' hyperthyroidism and ophthalmopathy. This clonotype was observed a handful of times. The CDR3 regions of TCR beta were amplified from RNA transcripts. Carried out on the TCR CDR3, a first-round RT-PCR used the HTBI primer set. TCRdb independently ran MiXCR on the multiplex PCR reads; one entry per CDR3 protein. The table records 500,000 to 600,000 distinct CDR3 sequences, approximately 20% of them present only once. The CDR3 is 13 amino acids. From germline, CDR1 is MNHNS and CDR2 SASEGT. V lost 5 bases, J lost 6 bases, and 13 bases lay in between.

Material: blood. The TCR sequence derives from a middle-aged man with Graves' ophthalmopathy. The rearrangement links TRBV6-1 to TRBJ2-5; D remains unclear. The CDR3 nucleotides read TGTGCCAGCAGTTCTCATGGGGTACAGACCCAGTACTTC. Amino acids: CASSSHGVQTQYF.